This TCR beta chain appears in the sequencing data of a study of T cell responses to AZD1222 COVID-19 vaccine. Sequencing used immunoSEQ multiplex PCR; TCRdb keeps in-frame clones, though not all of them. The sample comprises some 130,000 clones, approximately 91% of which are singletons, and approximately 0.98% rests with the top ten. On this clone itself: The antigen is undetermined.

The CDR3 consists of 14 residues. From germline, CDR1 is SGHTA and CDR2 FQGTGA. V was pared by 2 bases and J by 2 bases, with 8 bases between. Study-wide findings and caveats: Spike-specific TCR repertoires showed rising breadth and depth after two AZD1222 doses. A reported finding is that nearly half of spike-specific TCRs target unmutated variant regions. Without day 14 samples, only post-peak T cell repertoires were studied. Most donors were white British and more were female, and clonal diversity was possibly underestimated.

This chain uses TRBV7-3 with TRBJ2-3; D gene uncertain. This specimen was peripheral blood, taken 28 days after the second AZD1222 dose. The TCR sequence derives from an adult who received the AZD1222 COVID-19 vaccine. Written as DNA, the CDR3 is TGTGCCAGCAGCTTATCTTCAATCACAGATACGCAGTATTTT. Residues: CASSLSSITDTQYF.